Detailed here is one TCR beta chain. Its cognate antigen is unknown. J lost 4 bases, V lost 5 bases, and 10 bases had no gene match. This CDR3 contains 16 residues. The V gene's germline CDR1 is SGHVS and CDR2 FQNEAQ. TCRdb recomputed calls from the reads with MiXCR, one row per CDR3 protein. This sample has more than 400,000 distinct CDR3 sequences; about 26% occur once, and the top ten carry about 13%. These data originate in a study of T cell repertoires in cytomegalovirus infection. Study outcomes and limitations: The cumulative frequency of public TCR beta families identified carriers of CMV plus the relevant HLA.

Sequenced material: PBMCs. This receptor was identified in a human donor in good health (CMV status not recorded). Some clones in this sample may be carry-over from other donors' samples. The chain recombines TRBV7-8 with TRBJ2-5, with 10 bases aligning to TRBD1. The chain's CDR3 is CASSLRTGGLGETQYF. In nucleotides, the CDR3 is TGTGCCAGCAGCCTGAGGACAGGGGGGTTGGGAGAGACCCAGTACTTC.